This T cell receptor beta chain appears in the sequencing data of a study of cytomegalovirus exposure and HLA in healthy donors. Regarding the study as a whole: It was reported that TCR beta sequences correctly inferred the HLA-A and HLA-B alleles for most subjects. In vitro testing confirmed a few CMV-associated chains as specific for CMV antigens.

CDR3 length equals 14 residues. The V segment lost 3 bases and the J segment 9 bases; nucleotides outside the gene matches: 8. Looked up from germline, CDR1 is SEHNR and CDR2 is FQNEAQ (reference sequence). The study sampled nominally healthy donors, though unrecorded immune exposures were likely. About this clone: Its antigen is still unknown.

PCR used 60 Vbeta primers and 13 Jbeta primers. Repertoires were generated with immunoSEQ multiplex PCR, while TCRdb's copy carries only in-frame clones and drops some. The table includes approximately 70,000 clones, around 78% detected once. The chain combines TRBV7-9 with TRBJ1-1; 9 positions match TRBD1. Sequenced sample: PBMCs. The TCR originated in a man aged 50-60 years in good health and CMV-seronegative. The CDR3 DNA follows: TGTGCCAGCAGCTTCGGACAGGGGTCCACGAAAGCTTTCTTT. Amino acids: CASSFGQGSTKAFF. The full variable domain, completed using reference TRBV7-9 and TRBJ1-1, is DTGVSQNPRHKITKRGQNVTFRCDPISEHNRLYWYRQTLGQGPEFLTYFQNEAQLEKSRLLSDRFSAERPKGSFSTLEIQRTEQGDSAMYLCASSFGQGSTKAFFGQGTRLTVV.